This TCR beta chain came from a study of blood T cell repertoires in COVID-19 (dated by TCRdb to 2018 to 2020). At the level of the whole study: Collaborator samples came from the United States, Italy and Spain and covered acute and convalescent phases of COVID-19. Subjects who had been exposed to COVID-19, were actively infected with it, or had recovered from it provided the deeply sampled blood TCRbeta repertoires that made up the dataset. Samples were obtained from the ongoing ImmuneRACE study (first 160 participants) and from about 1,300 subjects provided by 6 global collaborators. Nearly every sample came with metadata listing a de-identified subject ID, COVID-19 status, age in years and sex. The prospective study material was composed of cDNA or gDNA derived from T cells, B-cell-depleted T cells, or PBMCs. The repertoires were released in a freely available public database meant as a resource for research on the immune response to SARS-CoV-2. Where HLA class I and class II types were available, the types were taken from metadata supplied by the sample provider, not from assay-based typing.

TCRbeta CDR3 regions were amplified from genomic DNA by means of the immunoSEQ Assay, a bias-controlled multiplex PCR. In the authors' own workflow: Within the assay, amplification of reference gene primers was used to estimate how many nucleated cells each sample contained. Sequence reads were collapsed and filtered to measure the absolute abundance of every unique TCRbeta CDR3 rearrangement. For each sample, productive Simpson clonality was calculated as the square root of Simpson's diversity index across productive rearrangements. Sourced from immuneACCESS, this table was stored by TCRdb with only in-frame sequences that have V and J called. A share of the clones is absent; for the studies checked, an unresolved V gene accounts for under half, and the remainder has no known explanation. V and J calls and clone size follow that table, whereas D and trimming were derived from the DNA. This sample holds around 190,000 clones; about 84% were observed only once. The top ten clonotypes cover 4.5% to 7% of the sample.

Trimming costs V 5 bases and J 3 bases, and their ends lie 11 bases apart. The CDR3 has 13 amino acids, counting the end cysteine and phenylalanine. Of the read, only the CDR3 DNA is kept; its 39 bases are in frame from base 1. The germline V gene supplies CDR1 SGHVS and CDR2 FNYEAQ. Participants in the prospective study were aged roughly 18 to 95 years, lived in over 20 United States geographic areas, and enrolled through a virtual design. In the prospective study, participants were assigned to cohorts based on the clinical history participants reported in a screening survey and a study questionnaire. Mobile phlebotomists in the prospective study collected whole blood, serum and a nasopharyngeal or oropharyngeal swab from every participant. Prospective study participants could optionally give additional blood draws and questionnaires over an approximately two-month period. Before DNA extraction, prospective study blood samples were shipped either frozen or at room temperature.

Results and caveats for the whole study, not just this receptor: How much clinical and demographic metadata was included differed by source and by participant, and the metadata was provided uncurated.

With regard to this clone: The target of this receptor is not known. Per-nucleotide qualities are absent, and no much larger clonotype sits a single base away.

The sample comprised PBMCs or T cells enriched from blood (not recorded which). The receptor was isolated from a man aged 40-49 years with acute COVID-19. This chain is built from TRBV7-6 and TRBJ2-7; the D segment could be TRBD1, given 5 matching bases. The DNA is TGTGCCAGCAGCGGGCAGGGATACTACGAGCAGTACTTC. This codes for CASSGQGYYEQYF.